This TCR beta chain was captured in a study of PD-L1 blockade in urothelial cancer. On the study more broadly: Patients with male sex and bladder-origin urothelial cancer accounted for twenty-five of 29 enrolled. Of prior chemotherapy regimens, patients had received between 0 and 3.

Assay: immunoSEQ multiplex PCR; the TCRdb copy retains only in-frame clones and omits some. Here the sample spans some 29,000 clones, around 87% being singletons. Study conclusions and caveats: The study found that durable-benefit patients expanded tumor-associated blood clones more at 3 weeks.

On this clone: Its antigen is still unknown.

The CDR3 runs to 16 residues. Germline CDR1 and CDR2: SGHAT and FQDESV (reference sequence). Losses at the gene ends were 5 bases for V and 4 bases for J; bases not matched to a gene: 12. Material: PBMCs, obtained around atezolizumab (anti-PD-L1) treatment. The receptor was derived from a middle-aged man with urothelial cancer. The rearrangement joins TRBV11-1 to TRBJ2-3; 7 positions match TRBD2. The CDR3, as DNA: TGTGCCAGCAGCCCTCGGACTAGGAGTAGCGCAGATACGCAGTATTTT. This codes for CASSPRTRSSADTQYF.